One and the same sample provided the 20 T cell receptor beta chains below, sequenced in a study of cytomegalovirus exposure and HLA in healthy donors. PCR amplification relied on 60 Vbeta primers (plus 13 Jbeta primers). TCRdb's table, derived via immunoSEQ multiplex PCR, lists solely in-frame clones and lacks some. The sample has around 99,000 clones; approximately 74% are singletons. The source material was PBMCs. These receptor sequences come from a middle-aged woman in good health and CMV-seropositive.

This rearrangement joins TRBV6-6 to TRBJ2-3, with TRBD2 matching over 9 bases. With 2 bases clipped from V and 5 bases from J, the junction kept 8 bases outside the gene matches. Germline CDR1 reads MNHNY; CDR2 reads SVGAGI (reference sequence). CDR3 length: 16 residues. CDR3 sequence: CASSYGASGVVDTQYF. In nucleotides, the CDR3 is TGTGCCAGCAGTTACGGGGCTAGCGGGGTCGTAGATACGCAGTATTTT.

The chain has TRBV5-4 and TRBJ2-5; D ambiguous. This CDR3 contains 14 residues. Trimming removed 0 bases from V and 4 bases from J, with 10 bases in between. Germline CDR1 reads SGHNT; CDR2 reads YYREEE (reference sequence). The CDR3 nucleotides read TGTGCCAGCAGCTTGGAGTGGAAGCGAGAGACCCAGTACTTC. As protein: CASSLEWKRETQYF.

This clone was seen only a few times. The chain combines TRBV6-5 with TRBJ2-2, with TRBD1 as a possible D gene (5 bases). The germline gives CDR1 MNHEY, CDR2 SVGAGI. V was pared by 4 bases and J by 4 bases, with 13 bases between. The CDR3 contains 15 residues. As DNA, the CDR3 is TGTGCCAGCAGTTTCACGACAGTAGTCACCGGGGAGCTGTTTTTT. Its translation is CASSFTTVVTGELFF.

The rearrangement uses TRBV29-1 and TRBJ1-2; 12 bases are shared with TRBD1. After removal of 6 bases from V and 8 bases from J, the junction contained 10 bases not matched to a gene. In germline, CDR1 is SQVTM, CDR2 ANQGSEA. The CDR3 sequence is 14 residues long. Written as DNA, the CDR3 is TGCAGCGTCGGGGGGACAGGGGGCCTCTGGGGCTACACCTTC. It specifies CSVGGTGGLWGYTF.

This chain uses TRBV5-1 with TRBJ1-6; the match to TRBD1 covers 9 bases. The CDR3 spans 17 residues. Losses at the gene ends were 0 bases for V and 6 bases for J; bases not matched to a gene: 7. CDR1 is SGHRS and CDR2 is YFSETQ in the germline V gene. CDR3 sequence (DNA): TGCGCCAGCAGCTTGGTGGGGACAGGGCATCTTAATTCACCCCTCCACTTT. Protein product: CASSLVGTGHLNSPLHF.

This clone has only one observation. The chain couples TRBV4-2 to TRBJ2-2, with 13 bases that match TRBD2. With 4 bases clipped from V and 3 bases from J, the junction kept 2 bases outside the gene matches. This CDR3 has 16 residues. In germline, CDR1 is LGHNA, CDR2 YNFKEQ. The CDR3 DNA follows: TGTGCCAGCAGCCTCGGGACTAGCGGGGACACCGGGGAGCTGTTTTTT. Translation gives CASSLGTSGDTGELFF.

The J gene is TRBJ2-7, the V gene TRBV5-1; 10 nucleotides agree with TRBD2. The V and J ends lost 0 bases and 7 bases, in that order; junction bases with no gene match: 7. The length of the CDR3 is 15 residues. Germline values: CDR1 SGHRS, CDR2 YFSETQ. The CDR3 bases are TGCGCCAGCAGCTTGGATCTAGCGGGGGCGTGGGAGCAGTACTTC. It translates to CASSLDLAGAWEQYF.

This chain uses TRBV30 with TRBJ1-1; tentative D call: TRBD1 (6 bases). Trimming took off 0 bases at V and 5 bases at J, with 16 bases between the two ends. Germline-derived CDR1 and CDR2 are GTSNPN and SVGIG (reference sequence). The CDR3 has 15 amino acids. The CDR3 DNA reads TGTGCCTGGAGTGTAGTAGGCAGGGGCTCAACTGAAGCTTTCTTT. Residues: CAWSVVGRGSTEAFF.

This chain joins TRBV5-1 and TRBJ2-1; 12 bases line up with TRBD2. After removal of 2 bases from V and 4 bases from J, the junction contained 1 base not matched to a gene. The germline CDR1 and CDR2 sequences are SGHRS and YFSETQ. This CDR3 has 15 residues. The CDR3 sequence: CASSLLAGGYNEQFF. The CDR3, as DNA: TGCGCCAGCAGCTTACTAGCGGGGGGATACAATGAGCAGTTCTTC.

The chain uses TRBV30 and TRBJ1-2; D unclear. The CDR3 spans 11 residues. V lost 2 bases to trimming and J lost 8 bases, with 9 bases between them. The germline V gene encodes CDR1 GTSNPN and CDR2 SVGIG (reference sequence). The CDR3 DNA is TGTGCCTGGAGTACCCACCGGGGCTACACCTTC. Encoded protein: CAWSTHRGYTF.

This chain connects TRBV4-1 to TRBJ1-2, with D tentatively TRBD1 (5 bases). Germline V gene sequence: CDR1 MGHRA, CDR2 YSYEKL. V gave up 1 base and J gave up 3 bases, with 12 bases separating them. The CDR3 loop spans 15 amino acids. CDR3 region: CASSQGLDSDYGYTF. The CDR3 coding sequence is TGCGCCAGCAGCCAAGGCCTCGACAGTGACTATGGCTACACCTTC.

The chain couples TRBV29-1 to TRBJ1-4, with D maybe TRBD1 (5 bases). This CDR3 is built from 11 residues. The germline V and J ends were trimmed by 4 bases and 11 bases, with 11 bases remaining between them. Germline V gene sequence: CDR1 SQVTM, CDR2 ANQGSEA. CDR3 sequence: CSVGGAEKLFF. CDR3 DNA sequence: TGCAGCGTTGGGGGCGCAGAGAAACTGTTTTTT.

V usage is TRBV27 and J usage is TRBJ1-5; D is uncertain. The V gene's germline CDR1 is MNHEY and CDR2 SMNVEV (reference sequence). The CDR3 consists of 13 residues. Trimming took 0 bases from V and 7 from J, leaving 7 bases between them. CDR3 bases: TGTGCCAGCAGTTTATCGCTATTCCAGCCCCAGCATTTT. Encoded protein: CASSLSLFQPQHF.

The chain carries TRBV25-1 and TRBJ2-5; a possible D gene is TRBD2 (5 bases). Germline V CDR1 and CDR2: MGHDK, SYGVNS. V gave up 7 bases and J gave up 2 bases, with 11 bases separating them. This CDR3 has 13 residues. The CDR3 nucleotides are TGTGCCAGCACCACTAGATGGCAAGAGACCCAGTACTTC. It translates to CASTTRWQETQYF.

The chain has TRBV6-5 and TRBJ1-1; D might be TRBD1 (5 bases). Trimming pared 6 bases from V and 4 bases from J, leaving 12 bases between. The length of the CDR3 is 13 residues. Germline CDR1 MNHEY, CDR2 SVGAGI. The CDR3 nucleotides read TGTGCCAGCAGGTCCAGGGTAGCCACTGAAGCTTTCTTT. It encodes CASRSRVATEAFF.

This CDR3 is CASSLGTSNEQFF. The CDR3 DNA reads as TGTGCCAGCAGCCTGGGGACTAGCAATGAGCAGTTCTTC. J is TRBJ2-1 and V is TRBV7-2, with 8 bases that match TRBD2. The V and J ends lost 5 bases and 6 bases, in that order; junction bases with no gene match: 3. The germline V gene has CDR1 SGHTA and CDR2 FQGNSA. CDR3 length: 13 amino acids.

A few counts support this clone. This rearrangement joins TRBV7-2 to TRBJ2-1; a weak D match, TRBD2 (6 bases). Germline V gene lookup returns CDR1 SGHTA and CDR2 FQGNSA. CDR3 size: 15 residues. V was pared by 1 base and J by 2 bases, with 9 bases between. The chain's CDR3 is CASSLDGGPYNEQFF. The CDR3, as DNA: TGTGCCAGCAGCTTAGACGGGGGACCCTACAATGAGCAGTTCTTC.

V usage is TRBV5-6 and J usage is TRBJ2-3; TRBD1 is a possible D gene (6 bases). The CDR3 consists of 13 residues. V was shortened by 0 bases and J by 6 bases, with 8 bases between the two germline ends. The germline CDR1 and CDR2 sequences are SGHDT and YYEEEE. The CDR3 protein is CASSLGGPDTQYF. The CDR3 DNA is TGTGCCAGCAGCTTGGGGGGGCCCGATACGCAGTATTTT. The whole variable domain, filled in from reference TRBV5-6 and TRBJ2-3, reads DAGVTQSPTHLIKTRGQQVTLRCSPKSGHDTVSWYQQALGQGPQFIFQYYEEEERQRGNFPDRFSGHQFPNYSSELNVNALLLGDSALYLCASSLGGPDTQYFGPGTRLTVL.

Many counts were recorded for this clone. The V and J genes are TRBV6-5 and TRBJ1-4, with D maybe TRBD1 (5 bases). Germline CDR1 and CDR2: MNHEY and SVGAGI. The CDR3 loop spans 14 amino acids. V dropped 4 bases and J dropped 6 bases, with 12 bases sitting between them. The DNA for the CDR3 is TGTGCCAGCAGTTCGGGACTGAATGATGAAAAACTGTTTTTT. It specifies CASSSGLNDEKLFF.

The CDR3 here is CASSYHRYQPQHF. The CDR3 region has the DNA TGTGCCAGCAGCTACCACAGGTATCAGCCCCAGCATTTT. V usage is TRBV7-2 and J usage is TRBJ1-5, with D possibly matching TRBD1 (5 bases). Germline V gives CDR1 SGHTA, CDR2 FQGNSA. The CDR3 consists of 13 residues. V was shortened by 4 bases and J by 5 bases, with 9 bases between the two germline ends.